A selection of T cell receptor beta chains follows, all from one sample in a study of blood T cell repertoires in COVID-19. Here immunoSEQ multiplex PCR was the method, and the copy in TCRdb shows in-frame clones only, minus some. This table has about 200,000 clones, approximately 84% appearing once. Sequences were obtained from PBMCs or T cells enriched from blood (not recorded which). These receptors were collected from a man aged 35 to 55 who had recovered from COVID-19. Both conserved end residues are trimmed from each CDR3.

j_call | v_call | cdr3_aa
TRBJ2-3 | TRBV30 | AWSMAENLDTQY
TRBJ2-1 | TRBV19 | ASSRQGASEQF
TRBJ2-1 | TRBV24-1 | ATSDASGRDYNEQF
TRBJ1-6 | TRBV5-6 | ASSFNGRGGGSPLH
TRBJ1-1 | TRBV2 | ATRTTEAF
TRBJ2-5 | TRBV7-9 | ASSNGQGGH
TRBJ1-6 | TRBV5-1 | ASSLQSSYNSPLH
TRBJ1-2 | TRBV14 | ASSTRGGYGYT
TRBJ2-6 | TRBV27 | ASSLLSGANVLT
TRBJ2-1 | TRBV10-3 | AISESEARLMNEQF
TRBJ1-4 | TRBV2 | ATNPGQGLGKLF
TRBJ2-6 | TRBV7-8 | ASSPPVQGGFFGANVLT
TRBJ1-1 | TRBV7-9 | ASSQINRGLF
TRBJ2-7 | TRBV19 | ASSTSGGGEQY
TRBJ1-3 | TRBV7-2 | ASSLSQLLSGNTIY
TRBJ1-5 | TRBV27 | ASSLNRGSNQPQH
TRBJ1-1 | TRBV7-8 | ASSHSTYEAF
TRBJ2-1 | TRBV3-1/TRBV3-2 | ASSQGAVGEQF
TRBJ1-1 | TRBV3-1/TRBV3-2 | ASSRRNRVNTEAF
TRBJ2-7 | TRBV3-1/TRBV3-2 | ASSQDPQREVYEQY
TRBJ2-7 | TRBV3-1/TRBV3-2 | ASSQRAGFNEQY
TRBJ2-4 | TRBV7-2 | ASSLGTQLIQY
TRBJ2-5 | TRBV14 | ASSQVRDRETQY
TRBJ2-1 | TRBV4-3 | ASSHALAGGLEQF
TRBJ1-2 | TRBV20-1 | SASQGADGIYGYT
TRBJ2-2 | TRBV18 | ASSPRQGPNTGELF
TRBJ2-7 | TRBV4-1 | ASSQREGRDEQY
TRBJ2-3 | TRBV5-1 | ASSSPRGDTQY
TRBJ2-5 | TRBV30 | AWSVRTGLRETQY
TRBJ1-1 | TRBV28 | ASSSLGEGTEAF
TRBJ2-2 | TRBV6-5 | ASSRGGADTGELF
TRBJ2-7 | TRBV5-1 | ASSLGTGTDYEQY
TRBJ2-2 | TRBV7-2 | ASSLWGGFNTGELF
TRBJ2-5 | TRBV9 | ASSVGGTREETQY
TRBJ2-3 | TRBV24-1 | ATTREYGDTQY
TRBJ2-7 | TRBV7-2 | ASSLVRGTGEQY
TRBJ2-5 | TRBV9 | ASSLGTVEETQY
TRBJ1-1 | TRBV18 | ASSMAGGNTEAF
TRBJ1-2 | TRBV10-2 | ASSLATVYYGYT
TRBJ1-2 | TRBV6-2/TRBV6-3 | ASSYLTPDRGPYGYT
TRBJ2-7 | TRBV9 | ASSKAGGPSYEQY
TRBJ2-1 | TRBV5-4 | ASSYRDRGVYNEQF
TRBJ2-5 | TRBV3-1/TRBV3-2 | ASSQGITGGEETQY
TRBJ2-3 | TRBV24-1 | ATSGLAGQSTDTQY
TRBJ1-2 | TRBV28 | ASSSGTDYGYT
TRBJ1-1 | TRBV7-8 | ASSSGGGTEAF
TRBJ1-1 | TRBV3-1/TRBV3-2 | ASSRNPSGTANTEAF
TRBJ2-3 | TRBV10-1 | ASSVGLAGAAQY
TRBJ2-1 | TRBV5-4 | ASSLRSGSSYNEQF
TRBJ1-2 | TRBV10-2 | ASTPWMERYGYT
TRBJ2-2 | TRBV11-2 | ASSRDRASGELF
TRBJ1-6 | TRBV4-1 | ASSQGEGGFGSPLH
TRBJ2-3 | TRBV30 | AWGRGDTQY
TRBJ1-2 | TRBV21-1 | ASSKAWASINGYT
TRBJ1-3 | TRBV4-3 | ASSQDIRVRGNTIY
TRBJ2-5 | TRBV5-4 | ASSFPGVTGGTQY
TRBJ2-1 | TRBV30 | AYTGGVYNEQF
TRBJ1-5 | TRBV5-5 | ASSPLQLNQPQH
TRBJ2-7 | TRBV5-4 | ASSLHLAGYGEQY